These 23 T cell receptor beta chains share one sample of origin, sequenced in a study of CD8 T cells in ankylosing spondylitis. Using its own MiXCR run on the 5' RACE reads, TCRdb lists one record per CDR3 protein. The sample shows 200,000 to 250,000 distinct CDR3 sequences, 10% of them seen only once. Sequences were obtained from blood, either unsorted or a sorted T cell fraction (not recorded which). The receptors shown here come from a male donor with ankylosing spondylitis or in good health (not recorded which).

This clonotype has ten or more counts. The chain links TRBV3-1 to TRBJ1-6, with D possibly matching TRBD1 (6 bases). The CDR3 totals 15 residues. V lost 5 bases and J lost 7, with 15 bases in between. Germline V lookup: CDR1 LGHDT, CDR2 YNNKEL (reference sequence). The CDR3 DNA is TGTGCCAGCAGCTCAGAGGACAGAGACAATTCACCCCTCCACTTT. Protein sequence: CASSSEDRDNSPLHF.

As concerns this clonotype: Sequence at one end of the junction differs from germline and may be a read error. The chain carries TRBV10-3 and TRBJ1-1; D perhaps matches TRBD1 (6 bases). From germline, CDR1 is ENHRY and CDR2 SYGVKD. This CDR3 contains 18 residues. The CDR3 sequence: CAISESPGQIGASTEAYF. The CDR3 coding sequence is TGTGCCATCAGTGAGTCCCCGGGACAAATTGGTGCCAGCACTGAAGCTTACTTT.

This clonotype was detected ten times or more. The CDR3 nucleotides read TGTGCCAGCAGCCTACAGAATTACAATGAGCAGTTCTTC. Its translation is CASSLQNYNEQFF. V and J are TRBV7-9 and TRBJ2-1; D gene ambiguous. Germline V lookup: CDR1 SEHNR, CDR2 FQNEAQ (reference sequence). Trimming pared 5 bases from V and 4 bases from J, leaving 9 bases between. The length of the CDR3 is 13 residues. The full variable domain, its missing parts supplied by reference TRBV7-9 and TRBJ2-1, is DTGVSQNPRHKITKRGQNVTFRCDPISEHNRLYWYRQTLGQGPEFLTYFQNEAQLEKSRLLSDRFSAERPKGSFSTLEIQRTEQGDSAMYLCASSLQNYNEQFFGPGTRLTVL.

This clonotype was recorded at least ten times. V usage is TRBV10-3 and J usage is TRBJ2-5; TRBD1 matches at 8 bases. CDR3 length: 13 amino acids. The ends lost 7 bases at V and 5 bases at J; junction bases unmatched: 6. Germline V gene data show CDR1 as ENHRY and CDR2 as SYGVKD. In DNA form, the CDR3 reads TGTGCCATCACGACAGGGGTATGGGAGACCCAGTACTTC. Translated: CAITTGVWETQYF.

This clonotype was observed a few times. V and J are TRBV19 and TRBJ1-1, with a weak D call TRBD1 (5 bases). The germline V gene has CDR1 LNHDA and CDR2 SQIVND (reference sequence). The CDR3 runs 12 residues. The V end lost 5 bases, the J end lost 5 bases, and 9 bases lay between the germline ends. Here the CDR3 reads CASSWDRTEAFF. DNA of the CDR3: TGTGCCAGTAGTTGGGACCGGACTGAAGCTTTCTTT.

The chain is built from TRBV6-1 and TRBJ2-1; 8 bases agree with TRBD1. This CDR3 comprises 17 residues. Germline trimming cut 6 bases from V and 0 bases from J; bases unmatched to any gene: 10. Looked up from germline, CDR1 is MNHNS and CDR2 is SASEGT. CDR3 DNA sequence: TGTGCCAGCAGCCCCAGGGACAGGCTGAGCTCCTACAATGAGCAGTTCTTC. Residues: CASSPRDRLSSYNEQFF.

There are many counts of this clonotype. The rearrangement joins TRBV4-2 to TRBJ2-2; TRBD1 agrees at 8 bases. The ends lost 2 bases at V and 4 bases at J; junction bases unmatched: 6. CDR1 and CDR2 (germline): LGHNA, YNFKEQ. The CDR3 sequence is 16 residues long. The CDR3 loop is CASSQPGGTGTGELFF. CDR3 DNA sequence: TGTGCCAGCAGCCAACCAGGGGGCACGGGCACCGGGGAGCTGTTTTTT.

V usage is TRBV12-3 or TRBV12-4 and J usage is TRBJ1-4; 9 bases align to TRBD1. With V trimmed by 5 bases and J by 8 bases, 12 bases remained unmatched. The CDR3 length is 16 residues. Here the CDR3 reads CASSHDWTGEWEKLFF. The CDR3 DNA is TGTGCCAGCAGTCACGACTGGACAGGGGAGTGGGAAAAACTGTTTTTT.

Worth noting for this clonotype: Being one base from a much bigger clone, this may be a read error. The chain uses TRBV7-3 and TRBJ2-1; tentative D call: TRBD1 (6 bases). The ends were cut back, 2 bases at V and 0 bases at J, with 14 bases in the middle. The CDR3 is 17 amino acids. The germline V gene encodes CDR1 SGHTA and CDR2 FQGTGA. CDR3 region: CASSLFLGTTSYNEQFF. CDR3 nucleotides: TGTGCCAGCAGCTTATTCCTCGGGACAACCTCCTACAATGAGCAGTTCTTC.

V usage is TRBV20-1 and J usage is TRBJ1-1; D is perhaps TRBD1 (6 bases). From germline, CDR1 is DFQATT and CDR2 SNEGSKA (reference sequence). The ends were cut back, 5 bases at V and 1 base at J, with 20 bases in the middle. The length of the CDR3 is 16 residues. The DNA of the CDR3 is TGCAGTGCTGGGGATGACAGGCTCGCATCGAACACTGAAGCTTTCTTT. Translated: CSAGDDRLASNTEAFF.

Many counts were recorded for this clonotype. J is TRBJ2-7 and V is TRBV5-1; TRBD1 matches at 10 bases. J was trimmed by 4 bases and V by 4 bases; bases with no gene match: 8. Germline V gene lookup returns CDR1 SGHRS and CDR2 YFSETQ. The CDR3 contains 15 residues. This chain's CDR3 is CASSLGTGARYEQYF. For the CDR3, the DNA is TGCGCCAGCAGCCTGGGGACAGGGGCTCGTTACGAGCAGTACTTC. The full variable domain, with the rest looked up from reference TRBV5-1 and TRBJ2-7, is KAGVTQTPRYLIKTRGQQVTLSCSPISGHRSVSWYQQTPGQGLQFLFEYFSETQRNKGNFPGRFSGRQFSNSRSEMNVSTLELGDSALYLCASSLGTGARYEQYFGPGTRLTVT.

The chain uses TRBV5-1 and TRBJ1-5; D is undetermined. CDR1 SGHRS and CDR2 YFSETQ come from the germline V gene. Trimming pared 0 bases from V and 3 bases from J, leaving 10 bases between. The CDR3 totals 15 residues. The CDR3 bases are TGCGCCAGCAGCTTGGGTGGGTCTTCCAATCAGCCCCAGCATTTT. It translates to CASSLGGSSNQPQHF.

At least ten counts were recorded for this clonotype. The chain employs TRBV9 and TRBJ1-2; 9 bases align to TRBD1. The CDR3 loop spans 17 amino acids. Per the germline V gene, CDR1 is SGDLS and CDR2 is YYNGEE. V shed 3 bases, J shed 2 bases, and the junction held 11 bases outside the gene matches. In DNA form, the CDR3 reads TGTGCCAGCAGCGACCGATATCTTGGGACAGGGAACTATGGCTACACCTTC. It specifies CASSDRYLGTGNYGYTF. Using reference TRBV9 and TRBJ1-2 for the parts outside the CDR3, the full variable domain is DSGVTQTPKHLITATGQRVTLRCSPRSGDLSVYWYQQSLDQGLQFLIQYYNGEERAKGNILERFSAQQFPDLHSELNLSSLELGDSALYFCASSDRYLGTGNYGYTFGSGTRLTVV.

This clonotype was seen at least ten times. J is TRBJ2-3 and V is TRBV20-1, with TRBD2 identical over 9 bases. With 5 bases clipped from V and 6 bases from J, the junction kept 12 bases outside the gene matches. CDR3 length: 15 residues. The germline V gene encodes CDR1 DFQATT and CDR2 SNEGSKA (reference sequence). CDR3 region: CSAPAGAGGIDTQYF. As DNA, the CDR3 is TGCAGTGCTCCCGCCGGGGCGGGGGGGATCGATACGCAGTATTTT.

Ten or more counts support this clonotype. The chain recombines TRBV7-3 with TRBJ2-2; D may be TRBD1 (5 bases). There are 16 residues in the CDR3. Germline CDR1 and CDR2: SGHTA and FQGTGA. The V and J ends lost 3 bases and 4 bases respectively, with 15 bases between them. The CDR3 DNA is TGTGCCAGCAGCTTCTTAGGCGGTAGGGGCACCGGGGAGCTGTTTTTT. Translation gives CASSFLGGRGTGELFF.

In this sample, this clonotype turned up many times. V and J are TRBV12-3 or TRBV12-4 and TRBJ1-1; possible D gene TRBD1, 5 bases. V lost 3 bases to trimming and J lost 5 bases, with 16 bases between them. The CDR3 runs to 15 residues. The CDR3 DNA follows: TGTGCCAGCAGTTTGGGGCCAGGAGGTCAGACTGAAGCTTTCTTT. Its translation is CASSLGPGGQTEAFF.

This clonotype was found many times. The rearrangement links TRBV20-1 to TRBJ1-1; no definite D call. Trimming took 1 base from V and 4 from J, leaving 13 bases between them. In germline, CDR1 is DFQATT, CDR2 SNEGSKA (reference sequence). The CDR3 is 14 residues long. CDR3 nucleotides: TGCAGTGCTAGAGGTCCGGGGTCGGGCACTGAAGCTTTCTTT. Translation gives CSARGPGSGTEAFF.

This clonotype was seen only a few times. The chain employs TRBV20-1 and TRBJ2-3; 10 bases are a match to TRBD2. From germline, CDR1 is DFQATT and CDR2 SNEGSKA (reference sequence). V gave up 3 bases and J gave up 6 bases; unmatched junction bases: 6. This CDR3 spans 14 amino acids. The CDR3 sequence is CSAREAGGPDTQYF. The CDR3 DNA sequence: TGCAGTGCTAGGGAAGCGGGGGGGCCTGATACGCAGTATTTT.

This rearrangement joins TRBV7-8 to TRBJ2-3; 9 bases align to TRBD2. The CDR3 is made up of 15 amino acids. After removal of 5 bases from V and 3 bases from J, the junction contained 6 bases not matched to a gene. The germline V gene has CDR1 SGHVS and CDR2 FQNEAQ. This CDR3 is CASSPRGGLTDTQYF. CDR3 sequence (DNA): TGTGCCAGCAGCCCGCGGGGGGGCCTGACAGATACGCAGTATTTT.

This clonotype has more than one count but fewer than ten. This chain joins TRBV7-6 and TRBJ2-5, with 9 bases that match TRBD2. The CDR3 has 18 residues. V shed 2 bases, J shed 5 bases, and the junction held 15 bases outside the gene matches. Germline CDR1 reads SGHVS; CDR2 reads FNYEAQ. CDR3: CASSLLGTSSRRRETQYF. DNA of the CDR3: TGTGCCAGCAGCTTATTGGGGACTAGCTCCCGACGGAGGGAGACCCAGTACTTC. Full variable domain (outside the CDR3, taken from reference TRBV7-6 and TRBJ2-5): GAGVSQSPRYKVTKRGQDVALRCDPISGHVSLYWYRQALGQGPEFLTYFNYEAQQDKSGLPNDRFSAERPEGSISTLTIQRTEQRDSAMYRCASSLLGTSSRRRETQYFGPGTRLLVL.

This clonotype showed up many times. J is TRBJ2-5 and V is TRBV5-1, with 7 positions matching TRBD1. Germline CDR1 is SGHRS and CDR2 is YFSETQ. The CDR3 is made up of 14 amino acids. V was pared by 4 bases and J by 2 bases, with 5 bases of the junction left unmatched. The CDR3: CASSIGQVQETQYF. The CDR3 coding sequence is TGCGCCAGCAGCATCGGACAGGTTCAAGAGACCCAGTACTTC.

The V call is TRBV20-1, the J call TRBJ2-5, with 8 bases identical to TRBD2. There are 17 residues in the CDR3. Germline V gene sequence: CDR1 DFQATT, CDR2 SNEGSKA (reference sequence). V shed 5 bases and J 0 bases; nucleotides not matched to a gene: 14. CDR3 sequence: CSASSPVAGTYQETQYF. DNA of the CDR3: TGCAGTGCTTCCTCTCCTGTAGCGGGGACGTACCAAGAGACCCAGTACTTC.

In this sample, this clonotype turned up many times. V and J are TRBV5-1 and TRBJ2-1, with a possible D match to TRBD2 (5 bases). The CDR3 extends over 15 amino acids. Trimming removed 0 bases from V and 7 bases from J, with 14 bases in between. Germline loops: CDR1 SGHRS, CDR2 YFSETQ. The CDR3 region is CASSLAPSSLNEQFF. CDR3 nucleotides: TGCGCCAGCAGCTTGGCCCCCTCTAGCCTGAATGAGCAGTTCTTC.